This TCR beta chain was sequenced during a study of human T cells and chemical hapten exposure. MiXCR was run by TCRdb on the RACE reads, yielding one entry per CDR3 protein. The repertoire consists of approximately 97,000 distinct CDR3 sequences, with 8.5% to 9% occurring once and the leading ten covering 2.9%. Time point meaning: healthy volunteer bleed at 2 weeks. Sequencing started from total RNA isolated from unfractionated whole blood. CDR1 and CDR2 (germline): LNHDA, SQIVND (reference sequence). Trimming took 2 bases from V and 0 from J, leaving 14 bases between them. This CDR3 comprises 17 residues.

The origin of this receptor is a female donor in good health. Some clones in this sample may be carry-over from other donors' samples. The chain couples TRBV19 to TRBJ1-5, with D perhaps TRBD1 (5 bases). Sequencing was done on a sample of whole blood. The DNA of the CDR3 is TGTGCCAGTAGTATAATAGGGGAATCCGGTAGCAATCAGCCCCAGCATTTT. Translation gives CASSIIGESGSNQPQHF.